This T cell receptor (beta chain) was recovered during a study of blood T cell repertoires in COVID-19 (dated by TCRdb to about 2020). Study-level background: Samples covering the acute and convalescent phases of COVID-19 were provided by collaborators in the United States, Italy and Spain. The prospective study material was composed of cDNA or gDNA derived from T cells, B-cell-depleted T cells, or PBMCs. Deeply sampled blood TCRbeta repertoires from subjects exposed to, actively infected with, or recovered from COVID-19 were included in the dataset. The repertoires were made available in a free public database intended to serve as a resource for research on the immune response to SARS-CoV-2. Samples were obtained from the ongoing ImmuneRACE study (first 160 participants) and from 1,254 subjects provided by 6 global collaborators. Nearly every sample came with metadata listing a de-identified subject ID, COVID-19 status, age in years and sex. Where available, HLA class I and class II types were obtained from metadata supplied by the sample provider rather than from assay-based typing.

The immunoSEQ Assay, a bias-controlled multiplex PCR, was used to amplify TCRbeta CDR3 regions from genomic DNA. The original pipeline was this. Within the assay, amplification of reference gene primers was used to estimate how many nucleated cells each sample contained. To quantify the absolute abundance of each unique TCRbeta CDR3 rearrangement, sequence reads were collapsed and filtered. For each sample, productive Simpson clonality was calculated as the square root of Simpson's diversity index over productive rearrangements. Held by TCRdb, this immuneACCESS table contains in-frame sequences only and omits some clones. Under half of the omission traces to an unresolved V gene where checked; the cause of the rest is unknown. V and J calls plus clone size are reproduced from that table; the DNA served to infer D and trimming. The sample table lists some 150,000 clones, roughly 84% of them with a count of one. Roughly two fifths of the sample goes to the ten largest clones.

Collaborating institutions collected whole blood in K2EDTA tubes following their own protocols. For TCRbeta analysis, collaborators shipped samples as frozen whole blood, isolated PBMCs, or DNA extracted from either of those sample types. Results the study describes overall, beyond this receptor: Clinical and demographic metadata were provided uncurated, with the amount varying by source and participant.

Reading from cysteine to phenylalanine, the CDR3 counts 15 amino acids. Only CDR3 DNA remains: 45 bases, in frame from the first base. The germline V gene (reference sequence) supplies CDR1 LGHDT and CDR2 YNNKEL. Deletion took 3 bases off V and 9 bases off J, with a span of 15 bases between the germline ends. This clone has a single count. Which antigen it targets is not known. Per-base qualities were not stored, and no clone one base away is much larger. The specimen was peripheral blood. The sequence joins TRBV3-1 (or the pseudogene TRBV3-2) to TRBJ1-6; a weak D assignment points to TRBD1 (5 bases agree). The clonotype originates from a human donor in a cohort sampled during active COVID-19. This receptor has the CDR3 CASSHGGDNGSPLHF. The bases are TGTGCCAGCAGCCATGGGGGGGATAACGGTTCACCCCTCCACTTT.